A selection of T cell receptor beta chains follows, all from one sample in a study of cytomegalovirus exposure and HLA in healthy donors. Sequencing was performed with immunoSEQ multiplex PCR; in TCRdb, only in-frame clones are kept and a portion is missing. The data contain about 140,000 clones, 75% to 90% of them singletons. The sample comprised PBMCs. These receptors were obtained from a female donor in good health and CMV-seronegative. CDR3s include the opening cysteine and the closing phenylalanine or tryptophan. Fields, in order: D gene, clone size, J gene, V gene, CDR3 protein, CDR3 DNA. D genes are given only for firm matches. A row's size may be missing; if present it is once, few, many or a size class.

NA,once,TRBJ1-3,TRBV29-1,CSVRDTGNTIYF,TGCAGCGTCCGGGACACTGGAAACACCATATATTTT
NA,NA,TRBJ2-7,TRBV28,CASTPARGTYEQYF,TGTGCCAGCACCCCCGCTCGAGGTACCTACGAGCAGTACTTC
NA,NA,TRBJ2-7,TRBV29-1,CSVEDGQAYEQYF,TGCAGCGTTGAAGATGGTCAGGCCTACGAGCAGTACTTC
NA,few,TRBJ1-3,TRBV6-1,CASTTTPGNTIYF,TGTGCCAGCACCACTACTCCCGGAAACACCATATATTTT
NA,NA,TRBJ1-2,TRBV9,CASSLSGGAGYTF,TGTGCCAGCAGCCTGAGTGGGGGGGCCGGCTACACCTTC
TRBD2,NA,TRBJ2-1,TRBV27,CASRSGGSSYNEQFF,TGTGCCAGCAGGTCCGGGGGGAGCTCCTACAATGAGCAGTTCTTC
NA,once,TRBJ2-3,TRBV19,CASSIPSATDTQYF,TGTGCCAGTAGTATTCCCAGCGCCACAGATACGCAGTATTTT
NA,NA,TRBJ1-1,TRBV13,CASSLPGGGEDTEAFF,TGTGCCAGCAGCTTACCGGGGGGCGGGGAAGACACTGAAGCTTTCTTT
TRBD2,NA,TRBJ2-3,TRBV5-4,CASSLPLAGALDTQYF,TGTGCCAGCAGCTTGCCACTAGCGGGAGCATTAGATACGCAGTATTTT
NA,NA,TRBJ2-1,TRBV10-3,CAISETGGYNEQFF,TGTGCCATCAGTGAGACCGGGGGATACAATGAGCAGTTCTTC
NA,few,TRBJ2-7,TRBV28,CASSLTVYEQYF,TGTGCCAGCAGCCTGACAGTTTACGAGCAGTACTTC
NA,once,TRBJ2-1,TRBV5-1,CASSLSNRAQFF,TGCGCCAGCAGCTTGAGTAACAGAGCGCAGTTCTTC
NA,NA,TRBJ1-3,TRBV2,CASSDQGHSGNTIYF,TGTGCCAGCAGTGATCAGGGCCACTCTGGAAACACCATATATTTT
NA,NA,TRBJ2-2,TRBV7-3,CASSLNSPSSRGELFF,TGTGCCAGCAGCTTAAATTCACCTAGCTCGCGCGGGGAGCTGTTTTTT
TRBD1,NA,TRBJ2-5,TRBV5-4,CASGTVQETQYF,TGTGCCAGTGGGACAGTCCAAGAGACCCAGTACTTC
TRBD1,NA,TRBJ2-7,TRBV5-4,CASSLEGAFSYEQYF,TGTGCCAGCAGCTTGGAGGGGGCCTTTAGCTACGAGCAGTACTTC
NA,NA,TRBJ1-1,TRBV7-9,CASSLFMNTEAFF,TGTGCCAGCAGCTTATTCATGAACACTGAAGCTTTCTTT
NA,few,TRBJ1-1,TRBV30,CAWSVLTTEAFF,TGTGCCTGGAGTGTACTTACGACAGAAGCTTTCTTT
NA,NA,TRBJ1-2,TRBV28,CASSSLTGTYGYTF,TGTGCCAGCAGTTCACTTACAGGCACCTATGGCTACACCTTC
TRBD2,NA,TRBJ2-7,TRBV4-2,CASSQEVAGGSSYEQYF,TGTGCCAGCAGCCAAGAAGTGGCGGGAGGCTCCTCCTACGAGCAGTACTTC
TRBD2,NA,TRBJ2-4,TRBV7-9,CASSPGLAGVSENIQYF,TGTGCCAGCAGCCCTGGACTAGCGGGAGTATCGGAAAACATTCAGTACTTC
NA,NA,TRBJ1-3,TRBV7-2,CASSLAGANTIYF,TGTGCCAGCAGCTTAGCAGGAGCGAACACCATATATTTT
NA,NA,TRBJ2-1,TRBV2,CASSSTGNEQFF,TGTGCCAGCAGTTCCACTGGCAATGAGCAGTTCTTC
TRBD2,NA,TRBJ2-1,TRBV7-9,CASTHRLAGGDNEQFF,TGTGCCAGCACCCATCGACTAGCGGGGGGGGACAATGAGCAGTTCTTC
TRBD2,NA,TRBJ2-1,TRBV5-1,CASSLWRTSGSGEQFF,TGCGCCAGCAGCTTGTGGAGGACTAGCGGGAGTGGTGAGCAGTTCTTC
NA,NA,TRBJ2-2,TRBV6-5,CASTPMLGGTGELFF,TGTGCCAGCACCCCGATGTTGGGGGGCACCGGGGAGCTGTTTTTT
TRBD2,NA,TRBJ2-7,TRBV10-3,CAISESILAGDLGRSEQYF,TGTGCCATCAGTGAGTCAATCCTAGCGGGAGACCTTGGTCGAAGCGAGCAGTACTTC
NA,NA,TRBJ1-4,TRBV6-5,CASSYSGHIFGEKLFF,TGTGCCAGCAGTTACTCAGGACACATCTTCGGCGAAAAACTGTTTTTT
NA,NA,TRBJ2-1,TRBV6-1,CASLLTGTNNEQFF,TGTGCCAGTTTATTGACAGGAACAAACAATGAGCAGTTCTTC
TRBD1,NA,TRBJ1-4,TRBV25-1,CASGGQLNEKLFF,TGTGCCAGTGGGGGACAGCTTAATGAAAAACTGTTTTTT
TRBD1,few,TRBJ1-4,TRBV2,CASLGQGNEKLFF,TGTGCCAGCCTGGGACAGGGGAATGAAAAACTGTTTTTT
NA,few,TRBJ1-1,TRBV2,CASSQTGEAFF,TGTGCCAGCAGTCAGACAGGAGAAGCTTTCTTT
NA,NA,TRBJ2-7,TRBV6-5,CASRESGEQYF,TGTGCCAGTCGGGAGTCGGGGGAGCAGTACTTC
NA,NA,TRBJ1-5,TRBV27,CASGHSSNQPQHF,TGTGCCAGCGGCCACAGCAGCAATCAGCCCCAGCATTTT
TRBD1,NA,TRBJ2-7,TRBV30,CAGTSTGIGGEQYF,TGTGCCGGAACCTCGACAGGGATCGGTGGCGAGCAGTACTTC
TRBD1,many,TRBJ1-5,TRBV11-2,CASSPGQFNQPQHF,TGTGCCAGCAGCCCGGGACAGTTCAATCAGCCCCAGCATTTT
NA,NA,TRBJ1-3,TRBV7-9,CASSLTSSGNTIYF,TGTGCCAGCAGCTTAACGAGCTCTGGAAACACCATATATTTT
TRBD2,NA,TRBJ2-3,TRBV29-1,CSVDGSGRTDTQYF,TGCAGCGTTGATGGTAGCGGGAGGACAGATACGCAGTATTTT
NA,NA,TRBJ1-3,TRBV5-1,CASKDSLDGDSGNTIYF,TGCGCCAGCAAGGACTCTCTGGACGGCGACTCTGGAAACACCATATATTTT
TRBD1,NA,TRBJ1-5,TRBV19,CASSYPGTGLGQPQHF,TGTGCCAGTAGTTACCCCGGGACAGGGCTTGGCCAGCCCCAGCATTTT
NA,NA,TRBJ2-3,TRBV6-1,CASSEPIGGGPDTQYF,TGTGCCAGCAGTGAACCGATAGGGGGGGGGCCAGATACGCAGTATTTT
NA,NA,TRBJ2-1,TRBV27,CASSLSAGAEYNEQFF,TGTGCCAGCAGTTTATCGGCGGGGGCGGAATACAATGAGCAGTTCTTC
NA,NA,TRBJ1-1,TRBV5-6,CASSLGGENTEAFF,TGTGCCAGCAGCTTGGGGGGGGAGAACACTGAAGCTTTCTTT
TRBD1,once,TRBJ2-7,TRBV28,CASSPGGAMMYEQYF,TGTGCCAGCAGTCCAGGGGGCGCGATGATGTACGAGCAGTACTTC
TRBD1,NA,TRBJ1-3,TRBV6-6,CASRKGASGNTIYF,TGTGCCAGCAGGAAGGGGGCCTCTGGAAACACCATATATTTT
NA,once,TRBJ2-1,TRBV6-6,CASSYREDEQFF,TGTGCCAGCAGTTACCGAGAGGATGAGCAGTTCTTC
TRBD1,once,TRBJ1-5,TRBV29-1,CSALTGGNQPQHF,TGCAGCGCCCTGACAGGGGGAAATCAGCCCCAGCATTTT
NA,few,TRBJ2-7,TRBV30,CAWSIQEGRYEQYF,TGTGCCTGGAGTATACAAGAGGGCCGATACGAGCAGTACTTC
TRBD1,NA,TRBJ1-5,TRBV6-6,CASTPPRGQGNQPQHF,TGTGCCAGCACCCCTCCCAGGGGGCAAGGGAATCAGCCCCAGCATTTT
TRBD1,NA,TRBJ2-7,TRBV5-1,CASSQGTGVTYEQYF,TGCGCCAGCAGCCAGGGGACAGGCGTCACCTACGAGCAGTACTTC
TRBD1,NA,TRBJ1-2,TRBV5-6,CASSSGTGVYGYTF,TGTGCCAGCAGCTCCGGGACAGGGGTCTATGGCTACACCTTC
TRBD1,NA,TRBJ1-1,TRBV5-6,CASKNPGQGPNTEAFF,TGTGCCAGCAAGAACCCGGGACAGGGGCCGAACACTGAAGCTTTCTTT
NA,NA,TRBJ2-3,TRBV7-9,CASSLLLQSYTDTQYF,TGTGCCAGCAGCTTACTCCTCCAGTCGTACACAGATACGCAGTATTTT
TRBD1,NA,TRBJ1-5,TRBV28,CASSPGPGQDFYSNQPQHF,TGTGCCAGCAGTCCCGGACCGGGACAGGATTTTTATAGCAATCAGCCCCAGCATTTT
NA,NA,TRBJ2-5,TRBV9,CASSRSTGVYQETQYF,TGTGCCAGCTCACGATCGACAGGAGTTTACCAAGAGACCCAGTACTTC
TRBD1,NA,TRBJ1-5,TRBV28,CASQTGGHSNQPQHF,TGTGCCAGCCAGACAGGGGGCCATAGCAATCAGCCCCAGCATTTT
NA,NA,TRBJ2-5,TRBV4-1,CASSQDPRQDQETQYF,TGCGCCAGCAGCCAAGATCCCCGACAGGACCAAGAGACCCAGTACTTC
TRBD1,NA,TRBJ2-7,TRBV6-5,CASSWGQGSYEQYF,TGTGCCAGCAGTTGGGGACAGGGGTCCTACGAGCAGTACTTC
TRBD1,once,TRBJ2-2,TRBV10-2,CASSESRTGLNTGELFF,TGCGCCAGCAGTGAGTCCCGGACAGGGTTGAACACCGGGGAGCTGTTTTTT